This paragraph covers one T cell receptor (beta chain) sequence. The antigen is not known. The junction departs from the called germline gene at one end, perhaps through a read error. These data come from a study of T cell responses to AZD1222 COVID-19 vaccine. The study, taken as a whole, reports: Clonal diversity was possibly underestimated, and the donors were mostly white British, with more females. Spike-spanning, vaccine-associated CD4 TCRs were dominant at 160-218 and 743-854.

CDR1 SGHDT and CDR2 YYEEEE come from the germline V gene. There are 11 residues in the CDR3. Second doses were pooled across both intervals (about 4 or about 12 weeks). The protocol was immunoSEQ multiplex PCR, while the TCRdb copy is restricted to in-frame clones and leaves out a portion. Here the sample spans about 110,000 clones, about 95% being singletons. This clonotype was sampled from an adult who received the AZD1222 COVID-19 vaccine. The sequences come from peripheral blood, collected 28 days after the second AZD1222 dose. This chain uses TRBV5-6 with TRBJ1-2; D is unresolved. CDR3: CASSYDYGYTF. The CDR3 DNA reads as TGTGCCAGCAGCTACGACTACGGCTACACCTTC.